This T cell receptor (beta chain) was sequenced in a study of T cells in Graves' hyperthyroidism and ophthalmopathy (dated by TCRdb to about 2019). General notes on the study: Peripheral blood was collected at initial diagnosis, before any treatment. The 100 or so discovery patients were divided at random into training and test sets in a 7:3 ratio. TCR Vbeta CDR3 sequencing of 140 or so peripheral blood samples (43 ophthalmopathy, around 80 hyperthyroidism and around 17 progressor patients) is reported in the paper. The study also compared thyroid tissue and blood T-cell repertoires from more than five Graves' hyperthyroidism patients. To identify TCR V-J signatures that set the groups apart, the researchers used a discovery cohort of about a hundred patients, made up of some 41 with Graves' ophthalmopathy and some 60 with stable Graves' hyperthyroidism. Once sampling was done, hyperthyroidism patients were given methimazole at a starting dose of 30 mg daily, whereas ophthalmopathy patients were given high-dose intravenous methylprednisolone. Prospective prediction of ophthalmopathy was tested in an independent validation cohort of about 19 hyperthyroidism patients and 15 to 17 patients who later progressed to ophthalmopathy.

Stable Graves' hyperthyroidism was defined as the absence of progression to ophthalmopathy over 18 months of follow-up. Hyperthyroidism patients were aged 18 to 65 years and newly diagnosed, with disease duration of less than 2 months. The study excluded patients with uncontrolled infections, other autoimmune diseases, pregnancy or lactation. Diagnoses were established on the basis of clinical symptoms, serum thyroxine and TRAb, thyroid ultrasound, and orbital computed tomography. PBMCs were separated from 10 ml of fresh peripheral blood using Ficoll-Paque density gradient centrifugation. Total RNA was extracted using Trizol reagent, and RNA quality was assessed on an Agilent 2100 Bioanalyzer. This clonotype was observed a few times. The antigen it binds to is not known. Base qualities are missing; no much larger clone stands one base away. Points the paper makes about the study in general: In cross-validation, a model built on a 13 V-J signature told ophthalmopathy apart from stable hyperthyroidism with approximately 91% sensitivity and 81% to 82% specificity, and in testing the same model reached 80%/75%. Most expanded thyroid clonotypes (frequency above 0.001) were also found in blood, which suggests that blood repertoires may mirror thyroid immune responses. No statistical method was used to set the sample size in advance, and investigators knew the group allocation. During validation, the model predicted progression to ophthalmopathy a median of approximately 6.5 months ahead of onset, with around 70% sensitivity and about 75% specificity.

The TCR beta CDR3 regions were amplified from the RNA transcripts. For the first round of RT-PCR on the TCR CDR3, the HTBI primer set was used together with the Qiagen OneStep RT-PCR kit. Libraries were constructed in a second round of multiplex PCR, after which size selection and purification were performed. The libraries were sequenced on an Illumina HiSeq2000 using paired-end 100 bp reads. As for how the authors treated the data: SOAPnuke was used to process the raw data, with reads discarded if the reads contained adapters or uncalled bases, had a mean Phred below 15, or lacked an exact constant-primer or identifier match. High-quality paired reads were merged with COPE v1.2.5, and unique nucleotide sequences were defined as clonotypes. Clonotypes were aligned to IMGT TRBV, TRBD and TRBJ reference segments using MiTCR v1.1. The analysis was restricted to V-J combinations with a frequency above 0.0001, which together covered 99% to 99.2% of the repertoires. The TCS score was defined as the ratio of F50 (clonal expansion) to E x V (chaos), calculated using BLOSUM62-based TCRdist between CDR3 peptides within each V-J. Welch's t-statistics and random forest reduced roughly 530 V-J features to roughly 13, which were used in a naive Bayes classifier (R e1071). TCRdb cleaned the public reads at Q25 with fastp, built clones with MiXCR and kept in-frame beta chains. Rows matching on CDR3 protein sequence are summarized as one entry with the most common DNA and genes. The V and J calls reflect TCRdb's pipeline rather than the authors' work. A total of approximately 400,000 distinct CDR3 sequences appear in this sample, around 16% of them only once. Roughly 13% of the sample is held by the ten biggest clonotypes.

CDR1 and CDR2 were assigned from the germline V gene as SGHDN and FVKESK. Including cysteine and phenylalanine, the CDR3 has 15 amino acids. The kept DNA is CDR3 alone, 45 bases in frame from the first base. Trimming takes 0 bases off V and 5 bases off J; junction bases not matched to a gene: 5. The sequence links TRBV14 to TRBJ2-5, and 8 bases in between align with TRBD2. This TCR came from a woman aged 18-29 years with Graves' hyperthyroidism. Source material: blood. The CDR3 corresponds to CASSQERGARETQYF. The nucleotide sequence reads as follows: TGTGCCAGCAGCCAAGAGCGGGGGGCCCGGGAGACCCAGTACTTC.